This paragraph covers one TCR beta chain sequence. This sample is part of a study of blood T cell repertoires in COVID-19. Germline CDR1 KGHSH, CDR2 LQKENI. The CDR3 has 17 residues. V shed 1 base, J shed 3 bases, and the junction held 7 bases outside the gene matches. The repertoire was sequenced with immunoSEQ multiplex PCR; TCRdb's copy has only in-frame clones and lacks some. The sample contains approximately 350,000 clones, about 90% of which appear only once. The specimen was peripheral blood. The chain combines TRBV18 with TRBJ2-7, with 12 bases matching TRBD2. This sequence was found in a woman between 18 and 30 years old who had recovered from COVID-19. CDR3 in amino acids: CASSPRGRTSGIYEQYV. The CDR3 region has the DNA TGTGCCAGCTCACCACGGGGCAGGACTAGCGGGATCTACGAGCAGTACGTC.